These T cell receptor beta chains were read from a single sample in a study of T cell responses to AZD1222 COVID-19 vaccine. Measured with immunoSEQ multiplex PCR; TCRdb has only the in-frame clones, and not every one. The data show about 120,000 clones, with about 90% seen just once and 5.4% held by the top ten. Sequenced here: peripheral blood, sampled on day 0 of AZD1222 vaccination. The receptors derive from an adult in good health. Each CDR3 is given with its conserved first and last residue. Fields, in order: V gene, J gene, clone size, D gene, CDR3 DNA, CDR3 protein. A D gene is named only where the DNA matches it firmly. Rows give clone size only sometimes, using once, few, many, or a class for an expanded clone.

V: TRBV7-2
J: TRBJ1-2
size: NA
D: TRBD1
DNA: TGTGCCAGCAGCTTAGAGGCACAGGGGAACTATGGCTACACCTTC
CDR3: CASSLEAQGNYGYTF

V: TRBV29-1
J: TRBJ1-4
size: NA
D: NA
DNA: TGCAGCGTCGAAACGCCTCTTGGTGGAAATCTGTTTTTT
CDR3: CSVETPLGGNLFF

V: TRBV18
J: TRBJ2-1
size: once
D: NA
DNA: TGTGCCAGCTCACCACCGGGGTATAATGAGCAGTTCTTC
CDR3: CASSPPGYNEQFF

V: TRBV19
J: TRBJ1-5
size: NA
D: NA
DNA: TGTGCCAGTAGTATTGGGTGGCAGCCCCAGCATTTT
CDR3: CASSIGWQPQHF

V: TRBV28
J: TRBJ1-4
size: NA
D: NA
DNA: TGTGCCAGCCGGATACAGAATGAAAAACTGTTTTTT
CDR3: CASRIQNEKLFF

V: TRBV11-2
J: TRBJ1-2
size: NA
D: NA
DNA: TGTGCCAGCACCCCTGGGCGGAACTATGGCTACACCTTC
CDR3: CASTPGRNYGYTF

V: TRBV9
J: TRBJ2-3
size: NA
D: NA
DNA: TGTGCCAGCAGCGTAAGGCAGGTTACGGGCACAGATACGCAGTATTTT
CDR3: CASSVRQVTGTDTQYF

V: TRBV30
J: TRBJ2-2
size: NA
D: NA
DNA: TGTGCCTGGAGTCAGCAGGGTCCCGGGGAGCTGTTTTTT
CDR3: CAWSQQGPGELFF

V: TRBV7-9
J: TRBJ1-1
size: NA
D: TRBD1
DNA: TGTGCCACGGACAGGGGGATTACTGAAGCTTTCTTT
CDR3: CATDRGITEAFF

V: TRBV9
J: TRBJ2-6
size: NA
D: NA
DNA: TGTGCCAGCAGCCGACAATTACAGGTGGCATCTGGGGCCAACGTCCTGACTTTC
CDR3: CASSRQLQVASGANVLTF

V: TRBV27
J: TRBJ1-1
size: NA
D: NA
DNA: TGTGCCAGCAGCCTAACAAGGAACACTGAAGCTTTCTTT
CDR3: CASSLTRNTEAFF